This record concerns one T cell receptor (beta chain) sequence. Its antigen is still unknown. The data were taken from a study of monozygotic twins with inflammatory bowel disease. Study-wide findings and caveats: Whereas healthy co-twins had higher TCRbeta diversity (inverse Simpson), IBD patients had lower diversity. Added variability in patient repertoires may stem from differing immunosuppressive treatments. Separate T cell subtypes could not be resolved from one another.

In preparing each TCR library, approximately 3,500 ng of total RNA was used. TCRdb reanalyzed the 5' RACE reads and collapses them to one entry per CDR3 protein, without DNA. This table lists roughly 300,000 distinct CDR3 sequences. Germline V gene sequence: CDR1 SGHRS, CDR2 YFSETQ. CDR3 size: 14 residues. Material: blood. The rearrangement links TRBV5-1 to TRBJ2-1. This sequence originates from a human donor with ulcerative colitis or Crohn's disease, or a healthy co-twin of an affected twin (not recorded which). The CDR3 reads CASSLSSTNNEQFF.